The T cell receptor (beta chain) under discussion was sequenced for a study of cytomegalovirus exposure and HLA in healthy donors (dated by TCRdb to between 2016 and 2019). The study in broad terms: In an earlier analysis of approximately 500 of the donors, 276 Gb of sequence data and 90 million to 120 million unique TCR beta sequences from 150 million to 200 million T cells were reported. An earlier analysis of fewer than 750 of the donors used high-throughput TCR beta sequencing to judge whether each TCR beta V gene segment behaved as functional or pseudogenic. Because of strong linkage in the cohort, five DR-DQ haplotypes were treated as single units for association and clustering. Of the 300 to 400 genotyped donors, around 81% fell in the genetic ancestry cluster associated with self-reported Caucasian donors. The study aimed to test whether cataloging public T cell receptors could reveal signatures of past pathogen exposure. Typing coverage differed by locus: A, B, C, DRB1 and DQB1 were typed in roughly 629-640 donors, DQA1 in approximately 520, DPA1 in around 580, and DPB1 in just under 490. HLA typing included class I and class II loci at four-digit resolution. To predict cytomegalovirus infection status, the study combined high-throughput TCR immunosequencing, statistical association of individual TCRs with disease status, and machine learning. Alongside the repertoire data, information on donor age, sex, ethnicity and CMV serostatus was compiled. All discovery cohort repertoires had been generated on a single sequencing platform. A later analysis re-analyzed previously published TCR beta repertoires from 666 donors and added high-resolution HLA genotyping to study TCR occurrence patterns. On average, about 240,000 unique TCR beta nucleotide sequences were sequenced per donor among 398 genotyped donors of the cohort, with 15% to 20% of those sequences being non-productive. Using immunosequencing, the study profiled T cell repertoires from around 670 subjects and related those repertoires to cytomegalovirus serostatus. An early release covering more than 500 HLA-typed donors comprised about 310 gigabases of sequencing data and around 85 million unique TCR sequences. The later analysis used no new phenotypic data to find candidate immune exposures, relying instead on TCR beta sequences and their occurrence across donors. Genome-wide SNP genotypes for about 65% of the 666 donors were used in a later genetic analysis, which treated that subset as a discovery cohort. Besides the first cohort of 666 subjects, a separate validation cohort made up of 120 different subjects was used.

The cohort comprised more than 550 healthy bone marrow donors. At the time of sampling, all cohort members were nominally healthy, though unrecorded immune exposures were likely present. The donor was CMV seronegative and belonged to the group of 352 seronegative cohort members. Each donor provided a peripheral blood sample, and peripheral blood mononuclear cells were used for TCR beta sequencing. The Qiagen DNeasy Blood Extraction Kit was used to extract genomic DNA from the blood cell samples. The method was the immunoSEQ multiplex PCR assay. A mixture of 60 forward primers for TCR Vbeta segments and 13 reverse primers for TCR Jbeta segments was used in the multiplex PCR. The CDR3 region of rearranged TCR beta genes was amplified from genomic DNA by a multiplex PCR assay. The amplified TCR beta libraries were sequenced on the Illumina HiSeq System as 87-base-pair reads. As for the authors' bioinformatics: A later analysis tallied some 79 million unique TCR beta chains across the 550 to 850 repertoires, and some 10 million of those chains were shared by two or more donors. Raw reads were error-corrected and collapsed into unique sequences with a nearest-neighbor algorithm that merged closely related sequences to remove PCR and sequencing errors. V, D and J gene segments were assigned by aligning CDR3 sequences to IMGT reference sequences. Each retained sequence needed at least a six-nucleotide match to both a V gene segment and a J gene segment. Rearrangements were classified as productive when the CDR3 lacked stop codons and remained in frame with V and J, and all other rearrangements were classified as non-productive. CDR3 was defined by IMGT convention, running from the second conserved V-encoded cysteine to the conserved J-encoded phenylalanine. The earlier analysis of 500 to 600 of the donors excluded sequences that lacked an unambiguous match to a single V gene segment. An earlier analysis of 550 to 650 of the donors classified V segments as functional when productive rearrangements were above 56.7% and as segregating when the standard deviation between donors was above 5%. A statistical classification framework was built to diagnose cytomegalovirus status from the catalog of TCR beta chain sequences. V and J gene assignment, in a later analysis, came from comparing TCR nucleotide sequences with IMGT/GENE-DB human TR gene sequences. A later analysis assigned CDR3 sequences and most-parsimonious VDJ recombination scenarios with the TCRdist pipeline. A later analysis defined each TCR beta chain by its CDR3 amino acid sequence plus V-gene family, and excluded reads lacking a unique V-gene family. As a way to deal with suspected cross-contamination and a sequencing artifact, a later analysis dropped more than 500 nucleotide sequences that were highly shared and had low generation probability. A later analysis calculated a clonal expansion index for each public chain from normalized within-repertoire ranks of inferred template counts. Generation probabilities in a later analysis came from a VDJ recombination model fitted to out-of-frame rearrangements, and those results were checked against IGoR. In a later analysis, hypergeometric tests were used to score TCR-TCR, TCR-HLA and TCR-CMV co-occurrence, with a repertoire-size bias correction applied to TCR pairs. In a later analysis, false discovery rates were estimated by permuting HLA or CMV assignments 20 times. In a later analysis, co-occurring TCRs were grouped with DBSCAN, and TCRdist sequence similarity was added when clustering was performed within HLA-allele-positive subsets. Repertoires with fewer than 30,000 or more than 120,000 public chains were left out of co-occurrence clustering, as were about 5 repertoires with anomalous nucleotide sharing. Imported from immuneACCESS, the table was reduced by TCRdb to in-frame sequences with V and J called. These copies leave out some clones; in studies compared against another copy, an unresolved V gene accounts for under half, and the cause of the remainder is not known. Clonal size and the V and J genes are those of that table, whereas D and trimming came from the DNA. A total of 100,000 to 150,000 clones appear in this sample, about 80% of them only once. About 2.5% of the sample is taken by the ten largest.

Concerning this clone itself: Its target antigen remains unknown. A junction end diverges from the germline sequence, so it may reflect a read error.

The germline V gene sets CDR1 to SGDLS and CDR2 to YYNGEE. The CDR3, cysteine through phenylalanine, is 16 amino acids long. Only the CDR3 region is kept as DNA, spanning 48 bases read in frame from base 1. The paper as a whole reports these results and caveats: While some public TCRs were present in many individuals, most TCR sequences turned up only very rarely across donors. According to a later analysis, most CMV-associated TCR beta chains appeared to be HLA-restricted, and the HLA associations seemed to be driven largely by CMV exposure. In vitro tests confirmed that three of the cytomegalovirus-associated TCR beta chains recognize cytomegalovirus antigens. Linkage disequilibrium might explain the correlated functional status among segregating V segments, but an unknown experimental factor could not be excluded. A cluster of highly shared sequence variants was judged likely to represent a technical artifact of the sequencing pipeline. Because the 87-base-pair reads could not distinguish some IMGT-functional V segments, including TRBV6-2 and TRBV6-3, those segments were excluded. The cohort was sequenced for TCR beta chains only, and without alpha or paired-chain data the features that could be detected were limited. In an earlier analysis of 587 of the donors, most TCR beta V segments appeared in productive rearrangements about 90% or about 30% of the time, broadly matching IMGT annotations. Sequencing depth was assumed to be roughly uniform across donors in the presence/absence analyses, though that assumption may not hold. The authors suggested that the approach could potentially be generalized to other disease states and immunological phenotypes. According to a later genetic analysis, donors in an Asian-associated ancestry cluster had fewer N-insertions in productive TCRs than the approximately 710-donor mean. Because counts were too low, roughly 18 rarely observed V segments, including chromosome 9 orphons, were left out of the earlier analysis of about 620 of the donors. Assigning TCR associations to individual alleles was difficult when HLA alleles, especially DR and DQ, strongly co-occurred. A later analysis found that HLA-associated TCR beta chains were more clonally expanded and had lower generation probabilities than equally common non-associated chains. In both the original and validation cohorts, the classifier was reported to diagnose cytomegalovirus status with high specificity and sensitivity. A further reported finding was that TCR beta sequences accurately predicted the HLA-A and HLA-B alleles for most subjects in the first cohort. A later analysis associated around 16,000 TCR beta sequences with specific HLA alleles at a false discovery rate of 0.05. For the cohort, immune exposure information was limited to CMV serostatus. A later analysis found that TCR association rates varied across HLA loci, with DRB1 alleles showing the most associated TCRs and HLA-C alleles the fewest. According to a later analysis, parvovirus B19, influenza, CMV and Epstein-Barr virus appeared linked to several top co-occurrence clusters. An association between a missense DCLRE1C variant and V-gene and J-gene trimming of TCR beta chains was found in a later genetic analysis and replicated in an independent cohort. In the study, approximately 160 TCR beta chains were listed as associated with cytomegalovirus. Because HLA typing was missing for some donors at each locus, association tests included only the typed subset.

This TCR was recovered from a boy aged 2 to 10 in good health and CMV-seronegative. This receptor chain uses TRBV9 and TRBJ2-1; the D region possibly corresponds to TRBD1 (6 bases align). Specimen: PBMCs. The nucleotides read TGTGCCAGCAGCCCGCCCCAGGGGCCGCGACAATTCGAGCAGCTCTTC. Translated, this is CASSPPQGPRQFEQLF.